This record covers a single T cell receptor beta chain. Antigen specificity is unknown. The entry originates in a study of siplizumab effects on memory and regulatory T cells. Study results and caveats: Roughly 75-96% of proliferating CD4+ or CD8+ clones lacked a naive or memory phenotype that could be assigned.

Only in-frame clones appear in the TCRdb table, and some are missing; sequencing was by immunoSEQ multiplex PCR. The data contain 85,000 to 95,000 clones, about 94% of them singletons. Germline V gene data show CDR1 as SGHTA and CDR2 as FQGNSA. V lost 6 bases to trimming and J lost 7 bases, with 15 bases between them. This CDR3 spans 14 amino acids. The source material was non-Treg CD4+ T cells sorted from blood. V gene TRBV7-2 combines with J gene TRBJ2-2; D gene unclear. The sequence was collected from a human donor in good health. The CDR3 here is CASSWTDTGGELFF. In DNA form, the CDR3 reads TGTGCCAGCAGTTGGACGGATACGGGCGGGGAGCTGTTTTTT.